This TCR beta chain derives from a study of blood T cell repertoires in COVID-19. Study overall: From the United States, Italy and Spain came samples of acute and convalescent COVID-19.

As handled by the study authors: From reference gene primer amplification, estimates of nucleated cell counts were derived. Only in-frame clones appear in the TCRdb table, and some are missing; sequencing was by immunoSEQ multiplex PCR. The V and J calls and the clone size are those of that table, but D and trimming were determined from the DNA. Of just over 150,000 clones listed, over 75% are singletons. The origin of this receptor is a woman aged 50 to 60 who had recovered from COVID-19. Sequencing was done on a sample of PBMCs or T cells enriched from blood (not recorded which).

CDR3 in DNA: TGTGCCAGCAGCTTAGCGCCGGGGGGCCGTAATTCACCCCTCCACTTT. Encoded protein: CASSLAPGGRNSPLHF. The chain recombines TRBV7-2 with TRBJ1-6, with a possible D match to TRBD1 (6 bases). V lost 0 bases to trimming and J lost 6 bases, with 12 bases between them. The CDR3 consists of 16 residues. Germline V CDR1 and CDR2: SGHTA, FQGNSA.